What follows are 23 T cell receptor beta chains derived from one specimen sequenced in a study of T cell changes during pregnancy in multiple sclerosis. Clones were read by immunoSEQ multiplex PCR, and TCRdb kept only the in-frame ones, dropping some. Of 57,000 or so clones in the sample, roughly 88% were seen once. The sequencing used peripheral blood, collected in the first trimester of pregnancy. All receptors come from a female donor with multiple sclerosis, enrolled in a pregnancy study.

The CDR3: CASSSRGTGGVNYGYTF. The CDR3 bases are TGTGCCAGCAGTTCCCGTGGGACAGGGGGCGTAAACTATGGCTACACCTTC. The genes are TRBV27 and TRBJ1-2; TRBD1 agrees at 12 bases. With V trimmed by 4 bases and J by 2 bases, 8 bases remained unmatched. Germline V gene lookup returns CDR1 MNHEY and CDR2 SMNVEV (reference sequence). The CDR3 extends over 17 amino acids.

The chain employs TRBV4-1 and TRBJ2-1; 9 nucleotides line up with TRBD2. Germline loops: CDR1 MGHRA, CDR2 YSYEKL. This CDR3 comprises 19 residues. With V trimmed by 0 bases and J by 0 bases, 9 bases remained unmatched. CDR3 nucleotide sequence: TGCGCCAGCAGCCAAGATTCGGGGATAGCGGGAGTCTCCTACAATGAGCAGTTCTTC. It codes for CASSQDSGIAGVSYNEQFF.

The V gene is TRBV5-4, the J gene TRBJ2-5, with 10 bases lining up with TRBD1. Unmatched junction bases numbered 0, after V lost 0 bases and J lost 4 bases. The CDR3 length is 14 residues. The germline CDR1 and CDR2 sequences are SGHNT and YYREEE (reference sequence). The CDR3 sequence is CASSLGTGGETQYF. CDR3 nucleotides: TGTGCCAGCAGCTTGGGGACAGGGGGAGAGACCCAGTACTTC. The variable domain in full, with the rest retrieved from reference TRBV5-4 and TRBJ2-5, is ETGVTQSPTHLIKTRGQQVTLRCSSQSGHNTVSWYQQALGQGPQFIFQYYREEENGRGNFPPRFSGLQFPNYSSELNVNALELDDSALYLCASSLGTGGETQYFGPGTRLLVL.

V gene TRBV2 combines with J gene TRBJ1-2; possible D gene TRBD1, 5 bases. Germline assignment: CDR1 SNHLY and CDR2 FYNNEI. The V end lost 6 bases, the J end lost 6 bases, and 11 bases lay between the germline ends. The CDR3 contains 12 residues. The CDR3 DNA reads TGTGCCAGCAGCGATGACAGAGATGGCTACACCTTC. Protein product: CASSDDRDGYTF.

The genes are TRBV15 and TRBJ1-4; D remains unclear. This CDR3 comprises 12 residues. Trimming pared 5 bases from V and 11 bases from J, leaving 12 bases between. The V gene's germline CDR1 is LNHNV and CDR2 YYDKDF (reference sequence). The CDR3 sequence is CATSAVGGKLFF. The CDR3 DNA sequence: TGTGCCACCAGCGCCGTCGGAGGGAAACTGTTTTTT.

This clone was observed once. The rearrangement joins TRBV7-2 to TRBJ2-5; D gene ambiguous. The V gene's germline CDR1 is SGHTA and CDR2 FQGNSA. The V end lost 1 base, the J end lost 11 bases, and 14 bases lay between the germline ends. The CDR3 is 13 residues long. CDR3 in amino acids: CASSLVLKGEQYF. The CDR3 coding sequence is TGTGCCAGCAGCTTAGTGTTAAAAGGAGAGCAGTACTTC.

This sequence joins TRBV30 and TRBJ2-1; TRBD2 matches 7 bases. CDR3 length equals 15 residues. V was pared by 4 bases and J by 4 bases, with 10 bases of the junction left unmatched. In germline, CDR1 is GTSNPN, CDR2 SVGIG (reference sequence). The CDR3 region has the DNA TGTGCCTGGAAACCGACTAGCAGTGCTTACAATGAGCAGTTCTTC. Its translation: CAWKPTSSAYNEQFF.

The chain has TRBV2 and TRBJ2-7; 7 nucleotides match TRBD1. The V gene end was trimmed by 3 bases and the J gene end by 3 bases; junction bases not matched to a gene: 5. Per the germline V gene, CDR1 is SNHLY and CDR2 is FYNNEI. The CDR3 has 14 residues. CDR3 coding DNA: TGTGCCAGCAGTGATTTTGGGGACAGCTACGAGCAGTACTTC. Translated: CASSDFGDSYEQYF.

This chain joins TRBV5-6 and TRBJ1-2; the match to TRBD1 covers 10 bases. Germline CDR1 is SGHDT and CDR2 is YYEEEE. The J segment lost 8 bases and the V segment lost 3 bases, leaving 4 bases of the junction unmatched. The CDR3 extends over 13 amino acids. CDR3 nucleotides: TGTGCCAGCAGCTCGATGGGACAGGGGGGCTACACCTTC. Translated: CASSSMGQGGYTF.

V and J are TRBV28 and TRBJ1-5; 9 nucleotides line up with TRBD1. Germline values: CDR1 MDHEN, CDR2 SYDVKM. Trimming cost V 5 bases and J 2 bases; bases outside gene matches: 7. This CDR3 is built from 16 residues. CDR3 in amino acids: CASSGTGGWGNQPQHF. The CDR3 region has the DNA TGTGCCAGCAGTGGAACAGGGGGCTGGGGCAATCAGCCCCAGCATTTT.

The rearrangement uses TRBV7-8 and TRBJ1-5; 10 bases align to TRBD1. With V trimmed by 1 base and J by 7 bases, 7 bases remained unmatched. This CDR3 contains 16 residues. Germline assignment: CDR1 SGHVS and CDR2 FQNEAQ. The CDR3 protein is CASSLGGQGIGQPQHF. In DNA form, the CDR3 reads TGTGCCAGCAGCTTAGGGGGACAGGGGATTGGCCAGCCCCAGCATTTT.

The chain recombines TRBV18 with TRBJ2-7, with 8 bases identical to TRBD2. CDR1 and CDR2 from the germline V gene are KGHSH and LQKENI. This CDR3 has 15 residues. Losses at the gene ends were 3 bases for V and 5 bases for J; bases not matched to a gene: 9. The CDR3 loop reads CASSPASGLLNEQYF. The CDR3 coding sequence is TGTGCCAGCTCACCGGCTAGCGGGCTCCTTAACGAGCAGTACTTC.

DNA of the CDR3: TGTGCCAGCAGCTTAGTAAGGGGCGGATCTGGAAACACCATATATTTT. It yields the protein CASSLVRGGSGNTIYF. This chain links TRBV11-2 with TRBJ1-3; the D gene is possibly TRBD1 (5 bases). CDR3 length equals 16 residues. The V end was cut by 1 base, the J end by 1 base, with 11 bases between. The germline CDR1 and CDR2 sequences are SGHAT and FQNNGV.

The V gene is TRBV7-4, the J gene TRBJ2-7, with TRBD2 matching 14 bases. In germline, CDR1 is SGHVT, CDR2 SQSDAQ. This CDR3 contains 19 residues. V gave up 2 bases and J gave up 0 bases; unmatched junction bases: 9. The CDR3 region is CASSLIRLAGGPSSYEQYF. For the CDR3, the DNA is TGTGCCAGCAGCTTAATCCGACTAGCGGGAGGGCCGAGCTCCTACGAGCAGTACTTC.

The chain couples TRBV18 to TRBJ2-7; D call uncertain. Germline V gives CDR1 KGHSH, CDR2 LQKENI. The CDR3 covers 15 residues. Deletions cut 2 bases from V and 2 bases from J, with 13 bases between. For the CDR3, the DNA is TGTGCCAGCTCACCAACCAACATCCCCCCCTACGAGCAGTACTTC. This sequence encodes CASSPTNIPPYEQYF.

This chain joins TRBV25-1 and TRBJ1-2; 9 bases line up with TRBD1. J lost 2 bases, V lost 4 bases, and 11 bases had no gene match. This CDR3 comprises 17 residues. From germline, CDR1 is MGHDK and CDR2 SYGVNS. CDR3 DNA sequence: TGTGCCAGCAGTGGATGGGACAGGGTGTTGGCCAACTATGGCTACACCTTC. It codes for CASSGWDRVLANYGYTF.

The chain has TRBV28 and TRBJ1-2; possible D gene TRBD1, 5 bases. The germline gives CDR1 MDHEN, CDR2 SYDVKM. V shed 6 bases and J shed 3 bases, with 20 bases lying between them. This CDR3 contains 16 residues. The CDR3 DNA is TGTGCCAGCAGGTCGCCAGGGCGTCTTACCCACTATGGCTACACCTTC. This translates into CASRSPGRLTHYGYTF.

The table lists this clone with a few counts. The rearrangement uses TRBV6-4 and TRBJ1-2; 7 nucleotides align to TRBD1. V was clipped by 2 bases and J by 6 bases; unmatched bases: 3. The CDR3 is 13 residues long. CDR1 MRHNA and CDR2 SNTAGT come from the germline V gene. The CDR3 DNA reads TGTGCCAGCAGTGACGGGGACAGTCATGGCTACACCTTC. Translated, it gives CASSDGDSHGYTF.

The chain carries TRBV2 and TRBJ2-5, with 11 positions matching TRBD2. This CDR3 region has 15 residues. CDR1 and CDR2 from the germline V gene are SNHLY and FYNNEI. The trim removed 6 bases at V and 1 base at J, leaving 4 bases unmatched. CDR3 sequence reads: CASSEGTSGQETQYF. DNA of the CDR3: TGTGCCAGCAGCGAGGGGACTAGCGGCCAAGAGACCCAGTACTTC.

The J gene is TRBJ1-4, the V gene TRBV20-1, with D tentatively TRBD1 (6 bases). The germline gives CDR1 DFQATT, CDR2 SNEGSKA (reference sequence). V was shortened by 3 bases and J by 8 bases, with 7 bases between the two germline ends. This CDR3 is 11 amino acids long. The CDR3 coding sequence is TGCAGTGCTAGCAGGGGAGAAAAACTGTTTTTT. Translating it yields CSASRGEKLFF.

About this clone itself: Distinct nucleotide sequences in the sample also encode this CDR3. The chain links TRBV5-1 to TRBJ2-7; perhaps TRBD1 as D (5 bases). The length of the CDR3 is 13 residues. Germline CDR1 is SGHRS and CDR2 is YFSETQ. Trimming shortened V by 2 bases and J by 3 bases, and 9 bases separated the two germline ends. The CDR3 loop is CASSLEGVYEQYF. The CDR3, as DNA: TGCGCCAGCAGCTTAGAAGGGGTCTACGAGCAGTACTTC.

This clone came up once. Here the CDR3 DNA reads TGTGCCAGCAGCCGCTCGCCCGGGGGTCAAGAGACCCAGTACTTC. Translated, it gives CASSRSPGGQETQYF. The rearrangement joins TRBV7-6 to TRBJ2-5; TRBD2 might be the D (6 bases). V lost 5 bases and J lost 2, with 15 bases in between. Per germline, CDR1 SGHVS and CDR2 FNYEAQ. CDR3 size: 15 residues.

CDR3 in DNA: TGTGCCAGCAGTAACCAGGTCAATCAGCCCCAGCATTTT. It yields the protein CASSNQVNQPQHF. The chain uses TRBV6-5 and TRBJ1-5; the D is unclear. The CDR3 contains 13 residues. V lost 5 bases and J 3 bases, leaving 8 bases between the germline ends. Per germline, CDR1 MNHEY and CDR2 SVGAGI.